The next 23 T cell receptor beta chains were all read from a single sample in a study of shared clonotypes between healthy human individuals. Using immunoSEQ multiplex PCR, the repertoire was profiled, and TCRdb retains in-frame clones only, with some absent. The profile covers more than 400,000 clones, with almost 80% appearing a single time and 12% taken by the ten largest. Sequenced material: PBMCs. The source is a woman in her thirties or forties in good health. Some clones in this sample may be carry-over from other donors' samples.

This chain links TRBV18 with TRBJ2-6, with 8 bases lining up with TRBD1. V shed 6 bases and J 4 bases; nucleotides not matched to a gene: 8. This CDR3 has 16 amino acids. Germline assignment: CDR1 KGHSH and CDR2 LQKENI. CDR3 in DNA: TGTGCCAGCTCGTTGGGACAGGACCCCGGGGCCAACGTCCTGACTTTC. It yields the protein CASSLGQDPGANVLTF.

The rearrangement joins TRBV10-3 to TRBJ2-7; TRBD1 aligns across 8 bases. J gave up 2 bases and V 3 bases, and 9 bases lay outside the gene matches. Germline values: CDR1 ENHRY, CDR2 SYGVKD. The CDR3 covers 16 residues. In nucleotides, the CDR3 is TGTGCCATCAGTGACCTGGGGGACAGGCCAGCCTACGAGCAGTACTTC. It translates to CAISDLGDRPAYEQYF.

With respect to this clone: The same CDR3 is also encoded by other DNA sequences in this sample. The genes are TRBV9 and TRBJ1-1, with a possible D match to TRBD1 (5 bases). This CDR3 contains 13 residues. The V and J ends lost 3 bases and 2 bases respectively, with 8 bases between them. Germline V CDR1 and CDR2: SGDLS, YYNGEE. The CDR3 region has the DNA TGTGCCAGCAGCGCGACAGTTAACACTGAAGCTTTCTTT. Translation gives CASSATVNTEAFF.

On this clone: Other DNA sequences within the sample encode an identical CDR3. This rearrangement joins TRBV19 to TRBJ2-2, with D tentatively TRBD1 or TRBD2 (5 bases each). Germline V gene sequence: CDR1 LNHDA, CDR2 SQIVND (reference sequence). The CDR3 covers 16 residues. V dropped 5 bases and J dropped 5 bases, with 18 bases sitting between them. In nucleotides, the CDR3 is TGTGCCAGTAGTCCAGGGCAGGGACGGAGGACCGGGGAGCTGTTTTTT. Protein: CASSPGQGRRTGELFF.

This sequence joins TRBV7-6 and TRBJ2-5; unclear D gene. CDR1 and CDR2 from the germline V gene are SGHVS and FNYEAQ. Deletions cut 2 bases from V and 0 bases from J, with 1 base between. The CDR3 covers 12 residues. CDR3 sequence reads: CASSLYQETQYF. The CDR3 nucleotides read TGTGCCAGCAGCTTATACCAAGAGACCCAGTACTTC.

The CDR3 nucleotides are TGTGCCAGCTCACCTGGCATAAGCAATCAGCCCCAGCATTTT. It is translated as CASSPGISNQPQHF. The chain couples TRBV18 to TRBJ1-5; D remains unclear. There are 14 residues in the CDR3. The germline gives CDR1 KGHSH, CDR2 LQKENI. Deletions cut 3 bases from V and 1 base from J, with 7 bases between.

The chain links TRBV9 to TRBJ2-5, with D possibly matching TRBD2 (5 bases). CDR1 SGDLS and CDR2 YYNGEE come from the germline V gene. The CDR3 has 13 residues. V was shortened by 0 bases and J by 5 bases, with 8 bases between the two germline ends. This CDR3 is CASSVGLTETQYF. Here the CDR3 DNA reads TGTGCCAGCAGCGTAGGACTAACCGAGACCCAGTACTTC. The variable domain in full, completed from reference TRBV9 and TRBJ2-5, reads DSGVTQTPKHLITATGQRVTLRCSPRSGDLSVYWYQQSLDQGLQFLIQYYNGEERAKGNILERFSAQQFPDLHSELNLSSLELGDSALYFCASSVGLTETQYFGPGTRLLVL.

This rearrangement joins TRBV2 to TRBJ2-2; TRBD1 aligns across 7 bases. This CDR3 comprises 15 residues. The V gene's germline CDR1 is SNHLY and CDR2 FYNNEI. With 4 bases clipped from V and 0 bases from J, the junction kept 2 bases outside the gene matches. The CDR3 nucleotides are TGTGCCAGCAGTGTGGGACAGTCGAACACCGGGGAGCTGTTTTTT. This sequence encodes CASSVGQSNTGELFF.

The gene calls are TRBV27 and TRBJ2-7; 9 positions match TRBD1. The length of the CDR3 is 15 residues. Per the germline V gene, CDR1 is MNHEY and CDR2 is SMNVEV (reference sequence). Germline trimming cut 6 bases from V and 3 bases from J; bases unmatched to any gene: 9. CDR3 bases: TGTGCCAGCAGCCAGAAGCCGGGACAGGGCTACGAGCAGTACTTC. Translating it yields CASSQKPGQGYEQYF.

This clone was observed a few times. The junction departs from the called germline gene at one end, perhaps through a read error. V gene TRBV5-5 combines with J gene TRBJ2-4, with D possibly TRBD2 on 5 matching bases. This CDR3 is 16 amino acids long. From germline, CDR1 is SGHKS and CDR2 YYEKEE (reference sequence). In DNA, the CDR3 is TGTGCCAGCAGCTTATATACGGGGAGATCAAAAAGCATTCAGTACTTC. Amino acid sequence: CASSLYTGRSKSIQYF.

The V and J genes are TRBV18 and TRBJ2-1; tentatively, D is TRBD1 (5 bases). Trimming shortened V by 3 bases and J by 8 bases, and 11 bases separated the two germline ends. Germline V lookup: CDR1 KGHSH, CDR2 LQKENI. This CDR3 spans 13 amino acids. The CDR3 nucleotides read TGTGCCAGCTCACCCCTGGGGCTCTATGAGCAGTTCTTC. Translating it yields CASSPLGLYEQFF.

About this clone: The sample holds other DNA sequences that translate to the same CDR3. V and J are TRBV28 and TRBJ1-2; D is unresolved. Looked up from germline, CDR1 is MDHEN and CDR2 is SYDVKM. With 5 bases removed from V and 0 bases from J, the gap between germline ends came to 1 base. The CDR3 totals 11 residues. CDR3 residues: CASSPNYGYTF. CDR3 nucleotides: TGTGCCAGCAGTCCTAACTATGGCTACACCTTC.

The chain carries TRBV5-4 and TRBJ1-2, with D possibly matching TRBD1 (5 bases). Germline loops: CDR1 SGHNT, CDR2 YYREEE (reference sequence). V lost 0 bases to trimming and J lost 5 bases, with 11 bases between them. The length of the CDR3 is 14 residues. The CDR3 here is CASSLEGDGYGYTF. Written as DNA, the CDR3 is TGTGCCAGCAGCTTGGAAGGGGATGGGTATGGCTACACCTTC.

The rearrangement uses TRBV2 and TRBJ1-2; 8 positions match TRBD1. This CDR3 spans 13 amino acids. V gave up 4 bases and J gave up 6 bases; unmatched junction bases: 4. Germline CDR1 reads SNHLY; CDR2 reads FYNNEI. The CDR3 DNA is TGTGCCAGCAGTGGACGACAGGGGAATGGCTACACCTTC. Its protein is CASSGRQGNGYTF.

The chain carries TRBV30 and TRBJ1-4; 12 bases agree with TRBD1. V was pared by 0 bases and J by 6 bases, with 5 bases of the junction left unmatched. The germline gives CDR1 GTSNPN, CDR2 SVGIG (reference sequence). This CDR3 spans 16 amino acids. This chain's CDR3 is CAWSVPGQGAYEKLFF. CDR3 sequence (DNA): TGTGCCTGGAGTGTACCGGGACAGGGGGCGTATGAAAAACTGTTTTTT.

J is TRBJ2-7 and V is TRBV19, with D tentatively TRBD1 (6 bases). Trimming removed 6 bases at V and 5 bases at J, with 14 bases between. This CDR3 spans 13 amino acids. Germline V gene lookup returns CDR1 LNHDA and CDR2 SQIVND (reference sequence). The CDR3 nucleotides read TGTGCCAGTAGAAATACAGGGCTCGACGAGCAGTACTTC. Residues: CASRNTGLDEQYF.

The rearrangement joins TRBV7-8 to TRBJ2-7, with D unresolved. The ends were cut back, 4 bases at V and 4 bases at J, with 8 bases in the middle. The CDR3 consists of 12 residues. From germline, CDR1 is SGHVS and CDR2 FQNEAQ. In DNA form, the CDR3 reads TGTGCCAGCAGCTCCTTGGGGTACGAGCAGTACTTC. It yields the protein CASSSLGYEQYF.

The table lists this clone with a few counts. The same CDR3 is also encoded by other DNA sequences in this sample. The chain recombines TRBV7-6 with TRBJ2-7; 9 positions agree with TRBD1. Trimming removed 2 bases from V and 5 bases from J; junction bases left unmatched: 7. The CDR3 length is 15 residues. The germline CDR1 and CDR2 sequences are SGHVS and FNYEAQ. As DNA, the CDR3 is TGTGCCAGCAGCTTAAGGGCCCGGGACAGGGACGAGCAGTACTTC. Translation: CASSLRARDRDEQYF.

This clone was detected a few times. This sequence joins TRBV7-2 and TRBJ1-1; D is undetermined. This CDR3 region has 12 residues. V was clipped by 5 bases and J by 13 bases, with 17 bases between them. The germline gives CDR1 SGHTA, CDR2 FQGNSA. CDR3 coding DNA: TGTGCCAGCAGCACCCGACGGAGAAACCATTTCTTT. Residues: CASSTRRRNHFF.

This sequence joins TRBV5-1 and TRBJ2-1, with TRBD2 identical over 11 bases. The V gene end was trimmed by 0 bases and the J gene end by 6 bases; junction bases not matched to a gene: 8. Germline V lookup: CDR1 SGHRS, CDR2 YFSETQ. The length of the CDR3 is 17 residues. As DNA, the CDR3 is TGCGCCAGCAGCTTGGAGAGACTAGCGGGAATAGTCAATGAGCAGTTCTTC. It specifies CASSLERLAGIVNEQFF. Based on the CDR3 plus reference TRBV5-1 and TRBJ2-1, the full variable domain is KAGVTQTPRYLIKTRGQQVTLSCSPISGHRSVSWYQQTPGQGLQFLFEYFSETQRNKGNFPGRFSGRQFSNSRSEMNVSTLELGDSALYLCASSLERLAGIVNEQFFGPGTRLTVL.

The chain employs TRBV30 and TRBJ2-1, with D possibly TRBD2 on 6 matching bases. Trimming left V 7 bases short and J 9 bases short, with 13 bases between. CDR1 and CDR2 from the germline V gene are GTSNPN and SVGIG (reference sequence). CDR3 length: 11 residues. The CDR3 DNA sequence: TGTGCCTCCCTCCCCGGGGGTGAGCAGTTCTTC. Translation gives CASLPGGEQFF.

J is TRBJ1-1 and V is TRBV28, with D unclear. There are 13 residues in the CDR3. The germline gives CDR1 MDHEN, CDR2 SYDVKM. Trimming removed 4 bases at V and 6 bases at J, with 12 bases between. CDR3 loop: CASSSPLGPEAFF. CDR3 sequence (DNA): TGTGCCAGCAGTTCCCCACTCGGTCCTGAAGCTTTCTTT. The full variable domain, rest sourced from reference TRBV28 and TRBJ1-1, is DVKVTQSSRYLVKRTGEKVFLECVQDMDHENMFWYRQDPGLGLRLIYFSYDVKMKEKGDIPEGYSVSREKKERFSLILESASTNQTSMYLCASSSPLGPEAFFGQGTRLTVV.

The V call is TRBV5-6, the J call TRBJ2-5; TRBD2 agrees at 9 bases. This CDR3 is built from 14 residues. After removal of 4 bases from V and 11 bases from J, the junction contained 12 bases not matched to a gene. The germline CDR1 and CDR2 sequences are SGHDT and YYEEEE. This CDR3 is CASSLNLAGLGQYF. The CDR3 bases are TGTGCCAGCAGCCTGAACCTAGCGGGACTTGGACAGTACTTC.